These T cell receptor beta chains were read from a single sample in a study of T cell responses to AZD1222 COVID-19 vaccine. Sequencing was performed with immunoSEQ multiplex PCR; in TCRdb, only in-frame clones are kept and a portion is missing. The data contain 75,000 to 85,000 clones, roughly 80% of them singletons. Sequencing was performed on peripheral blood, taken 28 days after the second dose of the MenACWY control vaccine. The receptors come from an adult who received the MenACWY meningococcal vaccine as a control. The CDR3 runs from the conserved cysteine through the conserved F or W. D genes are given only for firm matches. Not every row has a clone size; where given, it reads once, few, many or a size class.

>TRBV7-9|TRBJ1-1|.|.
TGTGCCAGCAGCTTGAGGGCGAGCACTGAAGCTTTCTTT
CASSLRASTEAFF
>TRBV5-1|TRBJ2-1|.|.
TGCGCCAGCAGCTTGGCCGGGTACTACAATGAGCAGTTCTTC
CASSLAGYYNEQFF
>TRBV19|TRBJ1-2|few|TRBD1
TGTGCCAGTAGTTCGCGGACAGGGGACTACACCTTC
CASSSRTGDYTF
>TRBV6-6|TRBJ2-7|.|.
TGTGCCAGCAGTTACTCGAGGACAACCTACGAGCAGTACTTC
CASSYSRTTYEQYF
>TRBV28|TRBJ1-2|once|TRBD1
TGTGCCAGCAGTTTAGGGACAGGATTTAACTATGGCTACACCTTC
CASSLGTGFNYGYTF
>TRBV12-3/TRBV12-4|TRBJ1-4|once|.
TGTGCCAGTTCACCTAATGAAAAACTGTTTTTT
CASSPNEKLFF
>TRBV6-2/TRBV6-3|TRBJ1-1|once|TRBD1
TGTGCCAGCAGTCTACAGGGGGGTTGGACTGAAGCTTTCTTT
CASSLQGGWTEAFF
>TRBV20-1|TRBJ1-2|.|.
TGCAGTGCCGTCCGGGACCGCTACTACACCTTC
CSAVRDRYYTF
>TRBV12-3/TRBV12-4|TRBJ1-2|once|.
TGTGCCAGCAACCGGCCCTCCTATGGCTACACCTTC
CASNRPSYGYTF
>TRBV29-1|TRBJ1-2|.|TRBD1
TGCAGCGTGCGGAGGACAGGAGTTGATTATGGCTACACCTTC
CSVRRTGVDYGYTF
>TRBV18|TRBJ1-4|.|.
TGTGCCAGCTCACCTGGAGGACAGATCGGAAATGAAAAACTGTTTTTT
CASSPGGQIGNEKLFF
>TRBV24-1|TRBJ2-2|.|.
TGTGCCACCAAGGGGTCGAACACCGGGGAGCTGTTTTTT
CATKGSNTGELFF
>TRBV6-5|TRBJ2-1|.|.
TGTGCCAGCAGTTACTCGGCTGAAAATGAGCAGTTCTTC
CASSYSAENEQFF
>TRBV6-2/TRBV6-3|TRBJ2-5|.|.
TGTGCCAGCAGTTACGGGGTAGGACGGTCCAAGTTCGCTGCGACCCAGTACTTC
CASSYGVGRSKFAATQYF
>TRBV5-8|TRBJ2-3|.|TRBD2
TGTGCCAGCAGTCGGCCGGGGACTAGCGGAAGCACAGATACGCAGTATTTT
CASSRPGTSGSTDTQYF
>TRBV29-1|TRBJ2-2|.|.
TGCAGCGTTGAAGGCCAGTCGAACACCGGGGAGCTGTTTTTT
CSVEGQSNTGELFF
>TRBV11-2|TRBJ2-7|few|.
TGTGCCAGCAGCCAAACCCGGGGTTTCGAGCAGTACTTC
CASSQTRGFEQYF
>TRBV5-6|TRBJ1-2|.|.
TGTGCCAGCAGCTTGGACAGAGACTATGGCTACACCTTC
CASSLDRDYGYTF
>TRBV2|TRBJ1-2|.|.
TGTGCCAGCAGTGAAAGGAACAGCTATGGCTACACCTTC
CASSERNSYGYTF
>TRBV19|TRBJ2-5|.|.
TGTGCCAGTAGTGCCCAGGGGGGGAAGACCCAGTACTTC
CASSAQGGKTQYF
>TRBV13|TRBJ2-3|.|TRBD1
TGTGCCAGCAGCTTACTATCAGGGGGCGGCCCCCGTACTAGCACAGATACGCAGTATTTT
CASSLLSGGGPRTSTDTQYF
>TRBV7-9|TRBJ2-6|.|TRBD1
TGTGCCAGCAGCTTCCCACAGGGGCTTGATGGGGCCAACGTCCTGACTTTC
CASSFPQGLDGANVLTF
>TRBV27|TRBJ1-2|.|.
TGTGCCAGCAGCCTGTTAGCAGGGAATGACTATGGCTACACCTTC
CASSLLAGNDYGYTF
>TRBV5-4|TRBJ2-7|.|.
TGTGCCAGCAGCTTCGAGGGGGGCTACGAGCAGTACTTC
CASSFEGGYEQYF
>TRBV4-1|TRBJ2-7|.|TRBD1
TGCGCCAGCAGCCCTGGGGGACAGGGCTACGAGCAGTACTTC
CASSPGGQGYEQYF
>TRBV2|TRBJ2-1|.|TRBD2
TGTGCCAGCAGGGCCCGTGAGGGGAGGGGTTACAATGAGCAGTTCTTC
CASRAREGRGYNEQFF
>TRBV5-4|TRBJ2-1|.|.
TGTGCCAGCAGCTTGGAATGGAAACAGCAGTTCTTC
CASSLEWKQQFF
>TRBV7-8|TRBJ1-1|.|TRBD1
TGTGCCAGCAGCCCCAAGGACAGGGTGTACACTGAAGCTTTCTTT
CASSPKDRVYTEAFF
>TRBV19|TRBJ2-1|.|.
TGTGCCAGTAGTATAGGGGGGAATGAGCAGTTCTTC
CASSIGGNEQFF
>TRBV12-3/TRBV12-4|TRBJ1-1|.|.
TGTGCCAGCAGCCTTAGTTACACTGAAGCTTTCTTT
CASSLSYTEAFF
>TRBV6-1|TRBJ2-5|.|.
TGTGCCAGCAGTGAAGCGCCTAGTAGGAGCGGTTGGGAGACCCAGTACTTC
CASSEAPSRSGWETQYF
>TRBV6-5|TRBJ1-1|.|TRBD1
TGTGCCAGCAGGAGACAGGGGTATAACACTGAAGCTTTCTTT
CASRRQGYNTEAFF
>TRBV10-1|TRBJ1-2|.|.
TGCGCCAGCAGTGGGCCCTCGAGGGGCCGATCTAACTATGGCTACACCTTC
CASSGPSRGRSNYGYTF
>TRBV7-2|TRBJ2-7|.|TRBD2
TGTGCCAGCAGCTCCCGACTAGCTGTCGAGCAGTACTTC
CASSSRLAVEQYF
>TRBV4-3|TRBJ2-7|once|.
TGCGCCAGCAGCCAAGATTTCCCCTCGAGAGTCTACGAGCAGTACTTC
CASSQDFPSRVYEQYF
>TRBV4-3|TRBJ1-4|.|.
TGCGCCAGCAGCCCGCGGGGGGCTCCAAATGAAAAACTGTTTTTT
CASSPRGAPNEKLFF
>TRBV5-8|TRBJ2-1|.|.
TGTGCCAGCAGCTTGCCGGGGTTTCGTGAGCAGTTCTTC
CASSLPGFREQFF
>TRBV19|TRBJ1-6|.|.
TGTGCCAGTACCATGGGGGACCCAGGTTCACCCCTCCACTTT
CASTMGDPGSPLHF
>TRBV12-5|TRBJ1-5|few|TRBD1
TGTGCTAGTGGTTTGGGTTCTGGGGACAGAAGCAATCAGCCCCAGCATTTT
CASGLGSGDRSNQPQHF
>TRBV28|TRBJ1-2|few|.
TGTGCCAGCAGTCGCCCTGGTAGGGGGAGCTATGGCTACACCTTC
CASSRPGRGSYGYTF
>TRBV5-1|TRBJ2-5|.|.
TGCGCCAGCAGCTCCGCGGTGTCTACGTACCAAGAGACCCAGTACTTC
CASSSAVSTYQETQYF
>TRBV6-6|TRBJ1-4|.|.
TGTGCCAGCAGTTACGCTCCAGAAAAACTGTTTTTT
CASSYAPEKLFF
>TRBV20-1|TRBJ1-1|.|.
TGCAGTGCTAGTGGGGGGACCACTGAAGCTTTCTTT
CSASGGTTEAFF
>TRBV11-2|TRBJ1-3|.|.
TGTGCCAGCATGGGCTCTGGAAACACCATATATTTT
CASMGSGNTIYF
>TRBV4-3|TRBJ2-2|.|.
TGCGCCAGCAGCGACCGAGCGGTCACCGGGGAGCTGTTTTTT
CASSDRAVTGELFF
>TRBV11-2|TRBJ1-2|.|TRBD1
TGTGCCAGCACCCGGGGTACAGGGGGCTATGGCTACACCTTC
CASTRGTGGYGYTF
>TRBV4-1|TRBJ1-5|once|TRBD1
TGCGCCAGCAGCGTACAGGGGGGAGAGCCCCAGCATTTT
CASSVQGGEPQHF
>TRBV5-5|TRBJ1-2|few|.
TGTGCCAGCAGCCCTACAGGTTTTGGCTACACCTTC
CASSPTGFGYTF
>TRBV30|TRBJ1-6|.|.
TGTGCCTGGGCCCTTCAAAGGAATTCACCCCTCCACTTT
CAWALQRNSPLHF
>TRBV7-8|TRBJ1-1|.|TRBD1
TGTGCCAGCAGCTTAGCTGGGACAGGGGGTGAAGCTTTCTTT
CASSLAGTGGEAFF
>TRBV15|TRBJ2-5|.|.
TGTGCCACCAGCGTGGACCCGGGGAAAGAGACCCAGTACTTC
CATSVDPGKETQYF
>TRBV10-1|TRBJ2-3|.|TRBD2
TGCGCCAGAGAGCGGGGGAGCACAGATACGCAGTATTTT
CARERGSTDTQYF
>TRBV19|TRBJ2-3|.|.
TGTGCCAGTCGATGGGACGGGCAGGATACGCAGTATTTT
CASRWDGQDTQYF
>TRBV27|TRBJ2-7|.|.
TGTGCCAGCAGTTTATGGGGGTCGGGCTACGAGCAGTACTTC
CASSLWGSGYEQYF